A selection of T cell receptor beta chains follows, all from one sample in a study of blood T cell repertoires in COVID-19. This table comes from immunoSEQ multiplex PCR, and its TCRdb copy is limited to in-frame clones, with some not included. This table has around 30,000 clones, roughly four fifths appearing once. Sequences were obtained from peripheral blood. The receptors come from a human donor in a cohort sampled during active COVID-19. Each CDR3 is given with its conserved first and last residue. The D gene is left open where the match is weak. Only part of the rows carry a size: once, few, many, or a class if the clone is expanded.

abundance,j_gene,v_gene,d_gene,CDR3aa,CDR3nt
-,TRBJ2-7,TRBV19,TRBD2,CASSITSGVTYEQYF,TGTGCCAGTAGTATAACTAGCGGGGTTACCTACGAGCAGTACTTC
-,TRBJ2-7,TRBV18,-,CASSPPGQLYNSYEQYF,TGTGCCAGCTCACCACCAGGACAACTGTACAACTCCTACGAGCAGTACTTC
few,TRBJ2-5,TRBV6-1,-,CASSEAGPRKETQYF,TGTGCCAGCAGTGAAGCGGGCCCCAGGAAAGAGACCCAGTACTTC
-,TRBJ1-4,TRBV5-1,TRBD1,CASSRDSLYEKLFF,TGCGCCAGCAGTCGGGACAGCCTTTATGAAAAACTGTTTTTT
-,TRBJ2-3,TRBV29-1,-,CSVVRGAVKTDTQYF,TGCAGCGTTGTCCGGGGGGCGGTTAAGACAGATACGCAGTATTTT
-,TRBJ2-3,TRBV25-1,TRBD2,CASSDTGTSDTQYF,TGTGCCAGCAGTGATACCGGGACTAGTGATACGCAGTATTTT
-,TRBJ1-2,TRBV5-1,-,CASPSYGYTF,TGCGCCAGTCCCTCCTATGGCTACACCTTC
-,TRBJ2-2,TRBV7-8,-,CASTQKPGGFDTGELFF,TGTGCCAGCACCCAGAAGCCCGGGGGTTTTGACACCGGGGAGCTGTTTTTT
few,TRBJ1-2,TRBV2,-,CASSLGGVFGYTF,TGTGCCAGCAGTCTGGGCGGGGTTTTCGGCTACACCTTC
-,TRBJ2-3,TRBV2,-,CASSGAGDTQYF,TGTGCCAGCAGTGGCGCGGGAGATACGCAGTATTTT
-,TRBJ2-3,TRBV19,TRBD2,CASQTSGRTDTQYF,TGTGCCAGTCAGACTAGCGGGAGAACAGATACGCAGTATTTT
-,TRBJ2-7,TRBV5-6,TRBD1,CASSYDRGRFLDEQYF,TGTGCCAGCAGCTACGACAGGGGGCGCTTCTTAGACGAGCAGTACTTC
-,TRBJ1-5,TRBV3-1/TRBV3-2,-,CASSRGSNQPQHF,TGTGCCAGCAGCCGCGGGAGCAATCAGCCCCAGCATTTT
-,TRBJ2-5,TRBV7-2,TRBD2,CASSIVAGGWEETQYF,TGTGCCAGCAGCATAGTAGCGGGAGGCTGGGAAGAGACCCAGTACTTC
once,TRBJ2-3,TRBV9,-,CASSVGGGGTDTQYF,TGTGCCAGCAGCGTAGGCGGAGGCGGCACAGATACGCAGTATTTT
-,TRBJ2-5,TRBV11-2,-,CASRGLETQYF,TGTGCCAGCAGGGGGCTGGAGACCCAGTACTTC
-,TRBJ2-1,TRBV9,-,CASSVEGLRPLIYNEQFF,TGTGCCAGCAGCGTAGAAGGCCTGAGGCCTCTTATTTACAATGAGCAGTTCTTC
-,TRBJ1-6,TRBV18,TRBD1,CASSPRTGVYNSPLHF,TGTGCCAGCTCACCGCGGACAGGGGTATATAATTCACCCCTCCACTTT
-,TRBJ2-7,TRBV5-4,TRBD1,CASSWDRHYEQYF,TGTGCCTCCTCGTGGGACAGACACTACGAGCAGTACTTC
-,TRBJ2-7,TRBV14,TRBD2,CASSTPGLASAEQYF,TGTGCCAGCAGCACTCCGGGACTAGCATCGGCCGAGCAGTACTTC
-,TRBJ2-5,TRBV11-2,-,CASSLDRTRAETQYF,TGTGCCAGCAGCTTAGACAGGACGAGGGCAGAGACCCAGTACTTC
-,TRBJ1-4,TRBV19,-,CASSIGGNEKLFF,TGTGCCAGTAGTATAGGGGGCAATGAAAAACTGTTTTTT
-,TRBJ2-7,TRBV27,TRBD2,CASRMLTGTSGFYEQYF,TGTGCCAGTAGAATGTTAACCGGGACTAGCGGGTTCTACGAGCAGTACTTC
-,TRBJ1-1,TRBV5-1,TRBD1,CASRQRTGDTEAFF,TGCGCCAGCAGACAACGGACAGGGGACACTGAAGCTTTCTTT
-,TRBJ2-7,TRBV7-2,TRBD1,CASSSPTGEEQYF,TGTGCCAGCAGCTCCCCGACAGGGGAAGAGCAGTACTTC
-,TRBJ2-2,TRBV2,TRBD1,CATQGQGRAGELFF,TGTGCCACCCAAGGACAGGGACGAGCCGGGGAGCTGTTTTTT
once,TRBJ2-2,TRBV18,-,CASSPNSVGELFF,TGTGCCAGCTCACCAAATTCCGTCGGGGAGCTGTTTTTT
-,TRBJ1-3,TRBV3-1/TRBV3-2,-,CASSQRGKGNTIYF,TGTGCCAGCAGCCAAAGGGGGAAGGGAAACACCATATATTTT
-,TRBJ2-2,TRBV5-1,TRBD2,CASSFGLGGSGSRELFF,TGCGCCAGCAGCTTTGGTCTCGGGGGTAGCGGGAGTCGGGAGCTGTTTTTT
once,TRBJ1-1,TRBV7-8,-,CASSQRAEAFF,TGTGCCAGCAGCCAACGGGCTGAAGCTTTCTTT
-,TRBJ2-2,TRBV3-1/TRBV3-2,-,CASSQGRGNTGELFF,TGTGCCAGCAGCCAAGGAAGGGGTAACACCGGGGAGCTGTTTTTT
-,TRBJ1-4,TRBV5-8,-,CASSLGQTNEKLFF,TGTGCCAGCAGCTTGGGACAGACAAATGAAAAACTGTTTTTT
-,TRBJ2-7,TRBV7-8,TRBD2,CASSLVGRSGRASYEQYF,TGTGCCAGCAGCTTAGTTGGGAGAAGCGGGAGGGCCTCCTACGAGCAGTACTTC
-,TRBJ2-5,TRBV4-2,TRBD2,CASSQAGGGVQETQYF,TGTGCCAGCAGCCAAGCAGGCGGGGGGGTCCAAGAGACCCAGTACTTC
-,TRBJ2-1,TRBV6-5,-,CASTPRGTADEQFF,TGTGCCAGCACCCCACGCGGGACAGCTGATGAGCAGTTCTTC
-,TRBJ2-1,TRBV19,TRBD2,CASKETSGHNEQFF,TGTGCCAGCAAGGAGACTAGCGGCCACAATGAGCAGTTCTTC
-,TRBJ2-7,TRBV19,-,CASSPDRSSYEQYF,TGTGCCAGTAGCCCTGACAGGAGCTCCTACGAGCAGTACTTC
-,TRBJ2-1,TRBV14,TRBD2,CASSQDGLARSNEQFF,TGTGCCAGCAGCCAAGACGGACTAGCGAGATCAAATGAGCAGTTCTTC
-,TRBJ1-3,TRBV2,-,CASLTGLSGNTIYF,TGTGCCAGCCTAACAGGGCTCTCTGGAAACACCATATATTTT
-,TRBJ1-2,TRBV6-2/TRBV6-3,TRBD1,CASSSPGQGDYGYTF,TGTGCCAGCAGTTCCCCGGGACAGGGGGACTATGGCTACACCTTC
-,TRBJ2-7,TRBV9,-,CASSVDGASEQYF,TGTGCCAGCAGCGTAGATGGGGCCTCCGAGCAGTACTTC
-,TRBJ2-7,TRBV10-3,TRBD1,CATGEGQGILEQYF,TGTGCCACCGGAGAGGGACAGGGGATCCTGGAGCAGTACTTC
-,TRBJ1-1,TRBV18,-,CASSPGRNERSLF,TGTGCCAGCTCACCCGGGAGGAATGAGCGCTCCCTCTTT
-,TRBJ2-1,TRBV7-9,-,CASSSRWGSGRDEQFF,TGTGCCAGCAGCTCCCGATGGGGTAGCGGTAGGGATGAGCAGTTCTTC
-,TRBJ2-5,TRBV25-1,TRBD1,CASSEFRTGVGETQYF,TGTGCCAGCAGTGAATTTCGGACAGGGGTCGGAGAGACCCAGTACTTC